Below, 28 T cell receptor beta chains from the same sample are listed, as sequenced in a study of cytomegalovirus exposure and HLA in healthy donors. 13 Jbeta primers and 60 Vbeta primers were used for the PCR. Produced via immunoSEQ multiplex PCR; TCRdb's table is partial and in-frame only. This table holds about 160,000 clones. Sample: PBMCs. The receptor set was obtained from a woman in her sixties or seventies in good health and CMV-seronegative.

The V call is TRBV9, the J call TRBJ1-2; D is unresolved. CDR3 length: 11 amino acids. Germline CDR1 and CDR2: SGDLS and YYNGEE. The V end lost 8 bases, the J end lost 8 bases, and 13 bases lay between the germline ends. CDR3 sequence (DNA): TGTGCCAGTAGAGGAAATCGAGGCTACACCTTC. This translates into CASRGNRGYTF.

The genes are TRBV7-7 and TRBJ2-1; 9 nucleotides line up with TRBD2. The CDR3 spans 14 residues. V lost 5 bases, J lost 6 bases, and 5 bases stayed unmatched. Germline CDR1 SSHAT, CDR2 FNYEAQ (reference sequence). The CDR3 reads CASSLGLAGNEQFF. The CDR3 bases are TGTGCCAGCAGCCTGGGACTAGCTGGCAATGAGCAGTTCTTC. Full variable domain (remainder filled in from reference TRBV7-7 and TRBJ2-1): GAGVSQSPRYKVTKRGQDVTLRCDPISSHATLYWYQQALGQGPEFLTYFNYEAQPDKSGLPSDRFSAERPEGSISTLTIQRTEQRDSAMYRCASSLGLAGNEQFFGPGTRLTVL.

The V call is TRBV4-2, the J call TRBJ1-1; 7 bases fit TRBD1. The CDR3 loop spans 15 amino acids. Germline V gene lookup returns CDR1 LGHNA and CDR2 YNFKEQ. The V gene end was trimmed by 4 bases and the J gene end by 2 bases; junction bases not matched to a gene: 7. The CDR3 sequence is CASSPTDRPNTEAFF. For the CDR3, the DNA is TGTGCCAGCAGCCCCACGGACAGGCCCAACACTGAAGCTTTCTTT.

The chain combines TRBV10-3 with TRBJ1-1, with 7 bases aligning to TRBD1. The V segment lost 7 bases and the J segment 1 base; nucleotides outside the gene matches: 9. Germline V gene lookup returns CDR1 ENHRY and CDR2 SYGVKD. CDR3 length: 15 residues. The CDR3 nucleotides read TGTGCCATCAAAGCGGGGGACAGCCCGAACACTGAAGCTTTCTTT. This encodes CAIKAGDSPNTEAFF.

The chain is built from TRBV6-5 and TRBJ1-2, with a tentative D call TRBD1 (6 bases). Per germline, CDR1 MNHEY and CDR2 SVGAGI. V was pared by 5 bases and J by 1 base, with 11 bases between. The CDR3 totals 14 residues. The CDR3 region is CASSLYRVNYGYTF. CDR3 coding DNA: TGTGCCAGCAGTCTATACAGGGTTAACTATGGCTACACCTTC.

The CDR3 loop reads CASSESGTSGYIQYF. CDR3 DNA sequence: TGTGCCAGCAGTGAATCGGGTACTAGCGGGTACATTCAGTACTTC. This chain uses TRBV6-1 with TRBJ2-4; 9 nucleotides match TRBD2. The J segment lost 8 bases and the V segment lost 2 bases, leaving 7 bases of the junction unmatched. In germline, CDR1 is MNHNS, CDR2 SASEGT. The CDR3 has 15 amino acids.

This chain joins TRBV11-2 and TRBJ2-7; TRBD1 might be the D (6 bases). The ends were cut back, 7 bases at V and 7 bases at J, with 23 bases in the middle. CDR3 length equals 15 residues. The germline V gene has CDR1 SGHAT and CDR2 FQNNGV. CDR3 sequence (DNA): TGTGCCAGCACCCTAGGGGGAAGGTGGATTGGAGAGCAGTACTTC. Its protein product is CASTLGGRWIGEQYF.

The chain couples TRBV2 to TRBJ2-2; 11 positions match TRBD2. Trimming removed 6 bases from V and 5 bases from J; junction bases left unmatched: 11. Germline CDR1 is SNHLY and CDR2 is FYNNEI. CDR3 length: 17 amino acids. The chain's CDR3 is CASSLTSGVQRTGELFF. CDR3 nucleotide sequence: TGTGCCAGCAGCCTGACTAGCGGGGTCCAGCGGACCGGGGAGCTGTTTTTT. Full variable domain (outside the CDR3, taken from reference TRBV2 and TRBJ2-2): EPEVTQTPSHQVTQMGQEVILRCVPISNHLYFYWYRQILGQKVEFLVSFYNNEISEKSEIFDDQFSVERPDGSNFTLKIRSTKLEDSAMYFCASSLTSGVQRTGELFFGEGSRLTVL.

Of note for this clone: Other nucleotide sequences in the sample specify the same CDR3. The chain carries TRBV18 and TRBJ2-1, with 7 bases aligning to TRBD1. The CDR3 covers 15 residues. Losses at the gene ends were 3 bases for V and 1 base for J; bases not matched to a gene: 3. Germline V lookup: CDR1 KGHSH, CDR2 LQKENI. The CDR3 region is CASSPRQGSYNEQFF. Written as DNA, the CDR3 is TGTGCCAGCTCACCCAGACAGGGATCCTACAATGAGCAGTTCTTC.

V is TRBV19 and J is TRBJ1-1, with D perhaps TRBD1 (5 bases). CDR3 length: 15 residues. Germline CDR1 reads LNHDA; CDR2 reads SQIVND (reference sequence). Trimming took off 1 base at V and 6 bases at J, with 15 bases between the two ends. CDR3 nucleotide sequence: TGTGCCAGTAGTATAGTTCAGGGATCCTTGGCTGAAGCTTTCTTT. Translation: CASSIVQGSLAEAFF.

V is TRBV27 and J is TRBJ1-4; tentatively, D is TRBD1 (6 bases). The CDR3 is 16 amino acids. Trimming removed 6 bases at V and 7 bases at J, with 21 bases between. In germline, CDR1 is MNHEY, CDR2 SMNVEV (reference sequence). The CDR3 nucleotides are TGTGCCAGCAGGGCCCGACCAGGGGCCGCAGTTGAAAAACTGTTTTTT. This codes for CASRARPGAAVEKLFF.

The CDR3 DNA follows: TGTGCCAGCAGTTACAACAGACACACTGAAGCTTTCTTT. Its translation: CASSYNRHTEAFF. The rearrangement joins TRBV6-5 to TRBJ1-1; D gene uncertain. The germline V and J ends were trimmed by 2 bases and 3 bases, with 7 bases remaining between them. CDR1 MNHEY and CDR2 SVGAGI come from the germline V gene. The CDR3 is 13 amino acids.

As regards this clone: Other DNA variants within this sample encode the same CDR3. The rearrangement joins TRBV5-6 to TRBJ1-6; a possible D gene is TRBD1 (5 bases). Germline lookup yields CDR1 SGHDT and CDR2 YYEEEE. There are 19 residues in the CDR3. V was clipped by 0 bases and J by 0 bases, with 16 bases between them. The CDR3: CASSLAIIGGGSYNSPLHF. For the CDR3, the DNA is TGTGCCAGCAGCTTGGCGATTATAGGCGGGGGCTCCTATAATTCACCCCTCCACTTT.

Of note for this clone: A junction boundary mismatches the germline segment, possibly from a read error. The chain carries TRBV7-9 and TRBJ2-1; D is possibly TRBD1 (5 bases). The CDR3 length is 13 residues. The V gene's germline CDR1 is SEHNR and CDR2 FQNEAQ (reference sequence). CDR3 region: CASGLGAINEQFF. As DNA, the CDR3 is TGTGCCAGCGGCTTAGGGGCGATTAATGAGCAGTTCTTC.

The chain joins TRBV7-9 to TRBJ2-1, with D possibly matching TRBD1 (6 bases). V was shortened by 6 bases and J by 0 bases, with 12 bases between the two germline ends. The germline CDR1 and CDR2 sequences are SEHNR and FQNEAQ (reference sequence). This CDR3 comprises 15 residues. The DNA of the CDR3 is TGTGCCAGCAGTCGAGGACAGAGCTCCTACAATGAGCAGTTCTTC. The encoded protein is CASSRGQSSYNEQFF.

This chain connects TRBV30 to TRBJ2-1; no reliable D call. V was trimmed by 3 bases and J by 5 bases, leaving 8 bases between them. The germline V gene has CDR1 GTSNPN and CDR2 SVGIG (reference sequence). CDR3 length: 12 amino acids. The CDR3 region has the DNA TGTGCCTGGAGCCCCTTCGACAATGAGCAGTTCTTC. Protein sequence: CAWSPFDNEQFF.

A note on this clone: A junction boundary mismatches the germline segment, possibly from a read error. The V gene is TRBV2, the J gene TRBJ1-1; weak D call: TRBD1 (6 bases). CDR3 length: 13 residues. Germline V gene data show CDR1 as SNHLY and CDR2 as FYNNEI. The CDR3 DNA reads as TGTGCCAGCAGTGAAACCGGGACACCGATTAGGTTTTTT. Translated, it gives CASSETGTPIRFF.

The chain is built from TRBV7-2 and TRBJ1-2; the D gene is possibly TRBD1 (5 bases). V gave up 6 bases and J gave up 2 bases, with 13 bases separating them. This CDR3 comprises 14 residues. Per germline, CDR1 SGHTA and CDR2 FQGNSA. CDR3: CASRQTTENYGYTF. The CDR3 nucleotides read TGTGCCAGCAGACAAACGACAGAGAACTATGGCTACACCTTC. The full variable domain, with the rest looked up from reference TRBV7-2 and TRBJ1-2, is GAGVSQSPSNKVTEKGKDVELRCDPISGHTALYWYRQSLGQGLEFLIYFQGNSAPDKSGLPSDRFSAERTGGSVSTLTIQRTQQEDSAVYLCASRQTTENYGYTFGSGTRLTVV.

This chain joins TRBV5-1 and TRBJ2-4, with a possible D match to TRBD2 (5 bases). The V end lost 0 bases, the J end lost 8 bases, and 12 bases lay between the germline ends. From germline, CDR1 is SGHRS and CDR2 YFSETQ. This CDR3 spans 14 amino acids. The CDR3 DNA reads as TGCGCCAGCAGCTTGGTGGCAACGAGGGACATTCAGTACTTC. It yields the protein CASSLVATRDIQYF.

The chain uses TRBV6-1 and TRBJ2-5; 9 bases line up with TRBD1. The CDR3 is 13 residues long. Unmatched junction bases numbered 5, after V lost 7 bases and J lost 5 bases. CDR1 is MNHNS, CDR2 SASEGT, per germline. The CDR3 loop reads CASIDRGRETQYF. DNA for the CDR3: TGTGCCAGCATAGACAGGGGGAGGGAGACCCAGTACTTC.

The CDR3 nucleotides read TGTGCCAGCAGTGGGGCTAGCGGGGTGAGGTACAATGAGCAGTTCTTC. Translating it yields CASSGASGVRYNEQFF. This chain connects TRBV2 to TRBJ2-1, with 9 bases that match TRBD2. CDR3 length: 16 residues. Trimming removed 4 bases from V and 4 bases from J; junction bases left unmatched: 8. Germline-derived CDR1 and CDR2 are SNHLY and FYNNEI.

The V call is TRBV5-1, the J call TRBJ1-2; possibly TRBD1 for D (6 bases). V was shortened by 0 bases and J by 0 bases, with 9 bases between the two germline ends. In germline, CDR1 is SGHRS, CDR2 YFSETQ. CDR3 length equals 15 residues. CDR3 sequence (DNA): TGCGCCAGCAGCTTGGTCGGGACATCTAACTATGGCTACACCTTC. Amino acids: CASSLVGTSNYGYTF.

The CDR3 region has the DNA TGTGCCAGCAGCTTAGGAGAGGGGGGGGGTTACAATGAGCAGTTCTTC. Protein: CASSLGEGGGYNEQFF. The genes are TRBV7-9 and TRBJ2-1, with a weak D call TRBD2 (7 bases). Per the germline V gene, CDR1 is SEHNR and CDR2 is FQNEAQ (reference sequence). V was pared by 1 base and J by 4 bases, with 14 bases between. The CDR3 has 16 amino acids.

This rearrangement joins TRBV28 to TRBJ1-2, with D hard to call. This CDR3 has 11 amino acids. From germline, CDR1 is MDHEN and CDR2 SYDVKM. Trimming shortened V by 4 bases and J by 3 bases, and 3 bases separated the two germline ends. CDR3 protein: CASSSYYGYTF. The CDR3, as DNA: TGTGCCAGCAGTTCCTACTATGGCTACACCTTC.

This chain connects TRBV2 to TRBJ2-5; 8 positions agree with TRBD1. V dropped 5 bases and J dropped 4; count of bases not matched to a gene: 6. This CDR3 comprises 14 residues. CDR1 and CDR2 from the germline V gene are SNHLY and FYNNEI. The CDR3, as DNA: TGTGCCAGCAGTAAACAGGGGGTAGGAGAGACCCAGTACTTC. This codes for CASSKQGVGETQYF.

The chain combines TRBV7-8 with TRBJ1-5; weak D call: TRBD1 (6 bases). Trimming left V 1 base short and J 7 bases short, with 14 bases between. CDR1 is SGHVS, CDR2 FQNEAQ, per germline. The CDR3 has 15 amino acids. The DNA of the CDR3 is TGTGCCAGCAGCTTAGAGAGGGGGTCCGGACAGCCCCAGCATTTT. Amino acids: CASSLERGSGQPQHF.

The chain uses TRBV7-2 and TRBJ2-5, with TRBD2 identical over 10 bases. The J call is doubtful: the DNA matches TRBJ2-7 better. The CDR3 has 16 residues. CDR1 and CDR2 (germline): SGHTA, FQGNSA. The CDR3 loop is CASSLASGGHSYEQYF. CDR3 DNA sequence: TGTGCCAGCAGCTTAGCTAGCGGGGGGCACTCCTACGAGCAGTACTTC.

This chain uses TRBV18 with TRBJ2-6, with D maybe TRBD1 (6 bases). Germline CDR1 reads KGHSH; CDR2 reads LQKENI. V was cut by 3 bases and J by 1 base, with 16 bases left in between. The CDR3 is 18 amino acids. The CDR3 DNA sequence: TGTGCCAGCTCACCTAATCAGGGGTCGCGATCTGGGGCCAACGTCCTGACTTTC. This codes for CASSPNQGSRSGANVLTF. Variable domain in full (rest from reference TRBV18 and TRBJ2-6): NAGVMQNPRHLVRRRGQEARLRCSPMKGHSHVYWYRQLPEEGLKFMVYLQKENIIDESGMPKERFSAEFPKEGPSILRIQQVVRGDSAAYFCASSPNQGSRSGANVLTFGAGSRLTVL.